Following are 27 T cell receptor beta chains from one sample sequenced in a study of cytomegalovirus exposure and HLA in healthy donors. The PCR contained 60 Vbeta and 13 Jbeta primers. Clones were sequenced by immunoSEQ multiplex PCR, and TCRdb holds only the in-frame ones, with some missing. The sample gives roughly 80,000 clones, around 60% of which show up once; about 4.7% is in the top ten. Sequencing used PBMCs. These TCRs come from a male donor in good health and CMV-seropositive.

The chain has TRBV30 and TRBJ2-5; D remains ambiguous. Germline values: CDR1 GTSNPN, CDR2 SVGIG (reference sequence). V dropped 4 bases and J dropped 4 bases, with 7 bases sitting between them. This CDR3 region has 11 residues. Here the CDR3 reads CAWMGSETQYF. The CDR3, as DNA: TGTGCCTGGATGGGCTCAGAGACCCAGTACTTC.

The rearrangement links TRBV29-1 to TRBJ2-4; no reliable D call. Germline CDR1 and CDR2: SQVTM and ANQGSEA. The germline V and J ends were trimmed by 5 bases and 0 bases, with 8 bases remaining between them. The CDR3 extends over 13 amino acids. The CDR3 loop is CSVTSLAKNIQYF. The CDR3 coding sequence is TGCAGCGTTACCAGTCTAGCCAAAAACATTCAGTACTTC.

V and J are TRBV30 and TRBJ1-4; 9 positions agree with TRBD1. CDR1 is GTSNPN and CDR2 is SVGIG in the germline V gene (reference sequence). Trimming at V came to 1 base and at J to 7 bases, leaving 4 bases not matched to a gene. The CDR3 has 14 residues. This CDR3 reads CAWSAQGAGEKLFF. The DNA of the CDR3 is TGTGCCTGGAGTGCACAGGGGGCAGGTGAAAAACTGTTTTTT. The whole variable domain, filled in from reference TRBV30 and TRBJ1-4, reads SQTIHQWPATLVQPVGSPLSLECTVEGTSNPNLYWYRQAAGRGLQLLFYSVGIGQISSEVPQNLSASRPQDRQFILSSKKLLLSDSGFYLCAWSAQGAGEKLFFGSGTQLSVL.

The chain recombines TRBV15 with TRBJ2-5, with 8 nucleotides matching TRBD1. The J call may be faulty, since TRBJ2-7 better matches the DNA end. This CDR3 comprises 14 residues. Germline V lookup: CDR1 LNHNV, CDR2 YYDKDF (reference sequence). The CDR3 protein is CATSRDRVKHEQYF. As DNA, the CDR3 is TGTGCCACCAGCAGGGACAGGGTAAAGCACGAGCAGTACTTC.

The CDR3 spells CASSQQGADTEAFF. In nucleotides, the CDR3 is TGTGCCAGTAGTCAGCAGGGGGCGGACACTGAAGCTTTCTTT. The chain joins TRBV19 to TRBJ1-1, with TRBD1 matching over 8 bases. V was pared by 5 bases and J by 3 bases, with 5 bases of the junction left unmatched. The V gene's germline CDR1 is LNHDA and CDR2 SQIVND (reference sequence). The CDR3 runs to 14 residues.

This chain joins TRBV6-1 and TRBJ2-7; 7 nucleotides agree with TRBD1. CDR1 and CDR2 (germline): MNHNS, SASEGT. The ends lost 4 bases at V and 1 base at J; junction bases unmatched: 4. The CDR3 consists of 14 residues. This CDR3 is CASSGQGFSYEQYF. The CDR3 nucleotides read TGTGCCAGCAGTGGACAGGGTTTTTCCTACGAGCAGTACTTC.

The rearrangement joins TRBV27 to TRBJ1-2; 7 nucleotides match TRBD1. Germline V gene data show CDR1 as MNHEY and CDR2 as SMNVEV (reference sequence). The CDR3 runs 13 residues. The ends lost 7 bases at V and 8 bases at J; junction bases unmatched: 10. CDR3 coding DNA: TGTGCCAGCACCCGGACAGGAAGTAGAGGCTACACCTTC. Protein: CASTRTGSRGYTF.

The rearrangement joins TRBV18 to TRBJ2-7, with 9 bases identical to TRBD2. The V gene's germline CDR1 is KGHSH and CDR2 LQKENI. The CDR3 has 14 residues. J gave up 6 bases and V 2 bases, and 5 bases lay outside the gene matches. CDR3 nucleotides: TGTGCCAGCTCACCAGGGCTAGCGGGGTCCGAGCAGTACTTC. Its translation is CASSPGLAGSEQYF.

The chain uses TRBV6-5 and TRBJ2-5; 7 bases are a match to TRBD2. The J segment lost 5 bases and the V segment lost 5 bases, leaving 11 bases of the junction unmatched. This CDR3 region has 15 residues. Germline CDR1 and CDR2: MNHEY and SVGAGI. The CDR3 DNA sequence: TGTGCCAGCAGTCCCGGGTTTCCTAGCGGCGAGACCCAGTACTTC. Its protein is CASSPGFPSGETQYF.

This sequence joins TRBV4-1 and TRBJ1-3; possibly TRBD1 for D (5 bases). There are 14 residues in the CDR3. Germline V gene sequence: CDR1 MGHRA, CDR2 YSYEKL. V lost 2 bases to trimming and J lost 4 bases, with 9 bases between them. The CDR3 sequence: CASSQKGLGNTIYF. The CDR3 DNA is TGCGCCAGCAGCCAAAAGGGGCTGGGAAACACCATATATTTT.

The chain uses TRBV6-6 and TRBJ1-2; the D is unclear. Germline V lookup: CDR1 MNHNY, CDR2 SVGAGI (reference sequence). Trimming removed 5 bases from V and 8 bases from J, with 15 bases in between. CDR3 size: 13 residues. CDR3 protein: CASSISTTGGYTF. CDR3 nucleotides: TGTGCCAGCAGTATTTCCACGACCGGGGGCTACACCTTC.

The chain uses TRBV9 and TRBJ1-1, with TRBD1 matching 7 bases. CDR3 length equals 12 residues. Germline CDR1 and CDR2: SGDLS and YYNGEE. V shed 0 bases, J shed 12 bases, and the junction held 5 bases outside the gene matches. The CDR3 here is CASSVVEGATFF. DNA of the CDR3: TGTGCCAGCAGCGTAGTAGAGGGGGCAACTTTCTTT.

The chain employs TRBV4-2 and TRBJ2-5; 9 positions match TRBD2. This CDR3 is 16 amino acids long. The V gene end was trimmed by 0 bases and the J gene end by 1 base; junction bases not matched to a gene: 3. The V gene's germline CDR1 is LGHNA and CDR2 YNFKEQ. This CDR3 reads CASSQEERGVQETQYF. DNA of the CDR3: TGTGCCAGCAGCCAAGAGGAGCGGGGGGTCCAAGAGACCCAGTACTTC.

V gene TRBV27 combines with J gene TRBJ2-7, with 7 bases lining up with TRBD2. Germline CDR1 is MNHEY and CDR2 is SMNVEV (reference sequence). Unmatched junction bases numbered 14, after V lost 11 bases and J lost 7 bases. There are 13 residues in the CDR3. In DNA form, the CDR3 reads TGTGCCGGGCCCCCCGGGGAGGGGCGTGAGCAGTACTTC. It specifies CAGPPGEGREQYF.

This chain connects TRBV6-5 to TRBJ1-2; TRBD1 matches at 8 bases. Germline values: CDR1 MNHEY, CDR2 SVGAGI. The CDR3 contains 14 residues. J gave up 7 bases and V 8 bases, and 12 bases lay outside the gene matches. CDR3 residues: CASGPGTGVAGYTF. The DNA of the CDR3 is TGTGCCAGCGGCCCGGGGACAGGAGTAGCTGGCTACACCTTC.

This clone was recorded a few times. The chain couples TRBV5-1 to TRBJ2-5; 7 bases agree with TRBD1. The CDR3 runs 14 residues. Germline trimming cut 0 bases from V and 3 bases from J; bases unmatched to any gene: 2. Germline CDR1 SGHRS, CDR2 YFSETQ. The DNA of the CDR3 is TGCGCCAGCAGCTTGGAGACAGGGAAAGAGACCCAGTACTTC. It encodes CASSLETGKETQYF.

This chain joins TRBV25-1 and TRBJ2-5, with D hard to call. Trimming cost V 10 bases and J 4 bases, with 10 bases left between them. The length of the CDR3 is 11 residues. Germline V gives CDR1 MGHDK, CDR2 SYGVNS. The CDR3 DNA reads as TGTGCCACCGCCCGGTTAGAGACCCAGTACTTC. Translating it yields CATARLETQYF.

This clone was picked up a small number of times. The rearrangement joins TRBV7-3 to TRBJ2-7, with 9 bases matching TRBD1. Germline CDR1 is SGHTA and CDR2 is FQGTGA. CDR3 size: 14 residues. J gave up 3 bases and V 6 bases, and 6 bases lay outside the gene matches. CDR3 nucleotide sequence: TGTGCCAGCAGGACGGGACAGGGCAACTACGAGCAGTACTTC. Translation: CASRTGQGNYEQYF.

J is TRBJ2-7 and V is TRBV30, with 10 bases fitting TRBD1. V shed 4 bases, J shed 2 bases, and the junction held 5 bases outside the gene matches. This CDR3 has 14 residues. Germline CDR1 GTSNPN, CDR2 SVGIG (reference sequence). The CDR3 loop is CAWTDRGLTYEQYF. CDR3 coding DNA: TGTGCCTGGACAGACAGGGGGCTTACCTACGAGCAGTACTTC.

This chain connects TRBV5-8 to TRBJ1-1; weak D call: TRBD1 (6 bases). There are 18 residues in the CDR3. Trimming took off 3 bases at V and 0 bases at J, with 21 bases between the two ends. The germline CDR1 and CDR2 sequences are SGHTS and YDEGEE. CDR3 protein: CASSSVSPGTIMNTEAFF. DNA for the CDR3: TGTGCCAGCAGCTCCGTTAGTCCCGGGACAATTATGAACACTGAAGCTTTCTTT.

The chain is built from TRBV28 and TRBJ1-1, with D unclear. Germline CDR1 reads MDHEN; CDR2 reads SYDVKM. The CDR3 loop spans 14 amino acids. V was pared by 1 base and J by 4 bases, with 10 bases between. The CDR3 sequence is CASSLYITGTEAFF. The CDR3 DNA is TGTGCCAGCAGTTTATATATCACTGGCACTGAAGCTTTCTTT.

This rearrangement joins TRBV28 to TRBJ1-5, with 8 bases that match TRBD1. V lost 5 bases to trimming and J lost 1 base; unmatched junction nucleotides: 4. CDR1 MDHEN and CDR2 SYDVKM come from the germline V gene. The CDR3 has 15 amino acids. The CDR3: CASSQQGGSNQPQHF. CDR3 DNA sequence: TGTGCCAGCAGTCAACAGGGGGGGAGCAATCAGCCCCAGCATTTT.

The chain couples TRBV9 to TRBJ1-6; 9 bases map to TRBD1. The CDR3 has 15 residues. The germline V gene encodes CDR1 SGDLS and CDR2 YYNGEE. V lost 3 bases to trimming and J lost 7 bases; unmatched junction nucleotides: 5. CDR3 sequence: CASSGCGTGNSPLHF. In DNA, the CDR3 is TGTGCCAGCAGCGGATGCGGGACAGGGAATTCACCCCTCCACTTT.

The rearrangement joins TRBV9 to TRBJ2-3; TRBD2 matches at 8 bases. V shed 7 bases, J shed 3 bases, and the junction held 13 bases outside the gene matches. CDR1 is SGDLS and CDR2 is YYNGEE in the germline V gene. This CDR3 has 16 residues. The DNA of the CDR3 is TGTGCCAGCGGGAGAGCGGGAGTGGTTAAAACAGATACGCAGTATTTT. Residues: CASGRAGVVKTDTQYF.

CDR3 nucleotides: TGTGCCTGGAGTGTAACAGATAACTATGGCTACACCTTC. Protein product: CAWSVTDNYGYTF. The chain combines TRBV30 with TRBJ1-2; D not certain. Germline V gene lookup returns CDR1 GTSNPN and CDR2 SVGIG (reference sequence). The CDR3 covers 13 residues. The V end lost 0 bases, the J end lost 1 base, and 6 bases lay between the germline ends.

The genes are TRBV9 and TRBJ2-1; TRBD2 agrees at 8 bases. Germline values: CDR1 SGDLS, CDR2 YYNGEE. Unmatched junction bases numbered 5, after V lost 7 bases and J lost 2 bases. The CDR3 is made up of 14 amino acids. In DNA form, the CDR3 reads TGTGCCAGCGCGGGGGGCCTCGCCTACAATGAGCAGTTCTTC. This sequence encodes CASAGGLAYNEQFF.

The chain joins TRBV5-1 to TRBJ1-2, with TRBD1 as a possible D gene (6 bases). CDR3 size: 14 residues. V gave up 7 bases and J gave up 6 bases, with 19 bases separating them. CDR1 SGHRS and CDR2 YFSETQ come from the germline V gene. CDR3 nucleotides: TGCGCCAGCTCCCCGAACAGGGAATCAAATGGCTACACCTTC. This codes for CASSPNRESNGYTF.